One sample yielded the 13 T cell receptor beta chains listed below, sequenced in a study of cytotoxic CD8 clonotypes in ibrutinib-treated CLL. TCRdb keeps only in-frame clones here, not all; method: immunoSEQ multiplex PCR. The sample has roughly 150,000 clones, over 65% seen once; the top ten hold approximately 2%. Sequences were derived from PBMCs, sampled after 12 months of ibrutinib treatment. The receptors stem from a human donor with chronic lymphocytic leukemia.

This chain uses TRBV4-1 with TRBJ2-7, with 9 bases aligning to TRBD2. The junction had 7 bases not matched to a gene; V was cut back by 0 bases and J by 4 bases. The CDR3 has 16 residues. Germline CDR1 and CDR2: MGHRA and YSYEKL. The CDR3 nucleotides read TGCGCCAGCAGCCAAGATCCCTCTAGCGGGATTTACGAGCAGTACTTC. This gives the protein CASSQDPSSGIYEQYF.

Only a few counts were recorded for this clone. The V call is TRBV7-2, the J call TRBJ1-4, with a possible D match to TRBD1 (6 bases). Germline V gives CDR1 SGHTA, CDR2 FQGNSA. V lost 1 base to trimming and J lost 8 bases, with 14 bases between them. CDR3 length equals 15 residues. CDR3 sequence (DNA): TGTGCCAGCAGCTTAGGAGTCAAGGGGGGCGAAAAACTGTTTTTT. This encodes CASSLGVKGGEKLFF.

The CDR3 here is CASSSPGLASYEQYF. In DNA form, the CDR3 reads TGTGCCAGCAGCTCCCCGGGACTAGCCTCCTACGAGCAGTACTTC. The V gene is TRBV7-2, the J gene TRBJ2-7, with 9 bases matching TRBD2. Germline CDR1 and CDR2: SGHTA and FQGNSA. V lost 4 bases and J lost 0; bases outside the gene matches: 4. This CDR3 is 15 amino acids long.

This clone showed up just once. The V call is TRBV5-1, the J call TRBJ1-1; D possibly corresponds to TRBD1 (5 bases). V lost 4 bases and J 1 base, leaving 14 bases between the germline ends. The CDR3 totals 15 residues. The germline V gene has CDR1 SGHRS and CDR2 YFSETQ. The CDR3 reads CASSPLGAANTEAFF. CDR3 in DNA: TGCGCCAGCAGCCCCCTCGGGGCAGCGAACACTGAAGCTTTCTTT.

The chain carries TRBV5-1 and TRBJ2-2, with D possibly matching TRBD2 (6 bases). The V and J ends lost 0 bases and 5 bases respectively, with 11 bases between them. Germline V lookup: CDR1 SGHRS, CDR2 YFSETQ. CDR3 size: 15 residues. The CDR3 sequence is CASSLDFAGTGELFF. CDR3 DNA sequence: TGCGCCAGCAGCTTGGATTTTGCGGGAACCGGGGAGCTGTTTTTT.

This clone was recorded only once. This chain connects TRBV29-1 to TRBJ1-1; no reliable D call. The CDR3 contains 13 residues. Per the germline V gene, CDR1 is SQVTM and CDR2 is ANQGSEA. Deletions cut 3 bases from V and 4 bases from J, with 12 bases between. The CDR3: CSVDEAMATEAFF. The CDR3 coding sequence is TGCAGCGTTGATGAAGCCATGGCCACTGAAGCTTTCTTT.

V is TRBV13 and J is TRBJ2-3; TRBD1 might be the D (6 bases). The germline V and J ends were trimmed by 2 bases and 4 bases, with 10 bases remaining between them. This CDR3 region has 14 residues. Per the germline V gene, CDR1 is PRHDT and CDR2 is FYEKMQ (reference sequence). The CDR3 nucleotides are TGTGCCAGCAGCTTAAGGGGGATCGCAGATACGCAGTATTTT. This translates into CASSLRGIADTQYF.

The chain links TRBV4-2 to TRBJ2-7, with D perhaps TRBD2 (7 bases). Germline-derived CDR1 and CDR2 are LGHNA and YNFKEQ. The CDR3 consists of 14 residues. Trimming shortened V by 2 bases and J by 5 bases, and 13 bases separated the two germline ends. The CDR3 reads CASSQRGAADEQYF. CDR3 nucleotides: TGTGCCAGCAGCCAACGGGGGGCGGCGGACGAGCAGTACTTC.

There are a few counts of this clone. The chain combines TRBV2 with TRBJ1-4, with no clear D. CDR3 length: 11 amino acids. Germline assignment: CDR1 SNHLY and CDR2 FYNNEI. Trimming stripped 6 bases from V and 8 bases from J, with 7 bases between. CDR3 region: CASRMEEKLFF. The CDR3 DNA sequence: TGTGCCAGCAGAATGGAGGAAAAACTGTTTTTT.

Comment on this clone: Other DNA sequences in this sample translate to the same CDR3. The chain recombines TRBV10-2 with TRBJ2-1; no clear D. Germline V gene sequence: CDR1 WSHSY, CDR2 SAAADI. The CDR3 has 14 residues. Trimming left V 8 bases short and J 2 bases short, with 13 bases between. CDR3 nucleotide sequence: TGCGCCAGCTCTCGAGTGGCGGCCTACAATGAGCAGTTCTTC. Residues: CASSRVAAYNEQFF.

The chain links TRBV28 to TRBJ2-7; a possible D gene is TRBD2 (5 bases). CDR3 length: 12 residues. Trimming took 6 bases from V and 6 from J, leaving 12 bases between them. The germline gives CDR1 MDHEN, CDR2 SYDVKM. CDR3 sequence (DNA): TGTGCCAGCAGAAGCGGCCACGGCGAGCAGTACTTC. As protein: CASRSGHGEQYF.

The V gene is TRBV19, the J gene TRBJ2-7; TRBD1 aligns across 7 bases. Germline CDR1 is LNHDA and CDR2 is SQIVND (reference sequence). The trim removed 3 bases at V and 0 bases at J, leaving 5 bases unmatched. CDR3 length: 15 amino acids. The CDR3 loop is CASSIGTANSYEQYF. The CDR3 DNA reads TGTGCCAGTAGTATCGGGACAGCTAACTCCTACGAGCAGTACTTC.

Written as DNA, the CDR3 is TGTGCCAGTAGTTCCCAGGGGTCCTACGAGCAGTACTTC. Translating gives CASSSQGSYEQYF. This rearrangement joins TRBV19 to TRBJ2-7; the D gene is possibly TRBD1 (6 bases). In germline, CDR1 is LNHDA, CDR2 SQIVND (reference sequence). This CDR3 has 13 residues. The V gene lost 5 bases and the J gene lost 1 base, with 9 bases spanning the gap.